This TCR beta chain comes out of a study of cytomegalovirus exposure and HLA in healthy donors. Study outcomes and limitations: Some public TCRs appeared in many individuals, while most sequences were rare. In the roughly 130 validation repertoires, a later analysis found that first-cohort TCR clusters tended to co-occur.

Regarding this clone: Its specificity is unknown.

Here immunoSEQ multiplex PCR was the method, and the copy in TCRdb shows in-frame clones only, minus some. The sample holds roughly 270,000 clones, more than 75% seen once. This CDR3 is 22 amino acids long. Germline CDR1 is SGDLS and CDR2 is YYNGEE. The V and J ends lost 0 bases and 2 bases, in that order; junction bases with no gene match: 16. The material sequenced was PBMCs. This chain links TRBV9 with TRBJ2-1; the match to TRBD2 covers 14 bases. The sequence was collected from a young woman in good health and CMV-seronegative. The CDR3 DNA is TGTGCCAGCAGCGTAGATATTATCCCCTGGGGGACTAGCGGGAGAGCCTACAATGAGCAGTTCTTC. This gives the protein CASSVDIIPWGTSGRAYNEQFF.